The source of this TCR beta chain is a study of blood T cell repertoires in COVID-19. Study details: Acute and convalescent COVID-19 specimens originated in the United States, Italy and Spain. T cells, B-cell-depleted T cells, or PBMCs supplied cDNA or gDNA.

The germline V gene has CDR1 LNHDA and CDR2 SQIVND (reference sequence). This CDR3 region has 15 residues. V gave up 1 base and J gave up 4 bases, with 13 bases separating them. Methods used by the authors: Cell counts per sample came from amplifying reference gene primers. Data came from immunoSEQ multiplex PCR; TCRdb stores just in-frame clones and leaves some out. V and J calls and clone size are copied from that table; D and trimming were computed from the DNA. The sample holds about 21,000 clones; around four fifths are singletons and the top ten take 6.7%. The chain has TRBV19 and TRBJ2-5; possible D gene TRBD2, 6 bases. The origin of this receptor is a human donor in a cohort sampled during active COVID-19. What was sequenced was peripheral blood. DNA for the CDR3: TGTGCCAGTAGTATAGCGGGGGTCTCGGGAGAGACCCAGTACTTC. Its translation is CASSIAGVSGETQYF.